The present T cell receptor (beta chain) was sequenced within a study of cytomegalovirus exposure and HLA in healthy donors. Study-wide results and caveats: Productive rates of about 87% or about 30% were seen for most TCR beta V segments in an earlier analysis.

With respect to this clone: The antigen is undetermined.

Researchers ran the PCR with 60 Vbeta and 13 Jbeta primers. In the original analysis: The authors later counted roughly 79 million unique TCR beta chains, some 11 million of them shared. Only in-frame clones appear in the TCRdb table, and some are missing; sequencing was by immunoSEQ multiplex PCR. V, J and clone size reflect that table, while D and trimming were determined from the DNA. The sample has some 47,000 clones. The clonotype was recovered from a woman aged 35 to 49 in good health and CMV-seronegative. Specimen: PBMCs.

The chain's CDR3 is CASSIGGLAGDNEQFF. The CDR3 bases are TGTGCCAGTAGTATAGGGGGGCTAGCGGGAGACAATGAGCAGTTCTTC. The V gene is TRBV19, the J gene TRBJ2-1; 10 nucleotides line up with TRBD2. J gave up 5 bases and V 1 base, and 5 bases lay outside the gene matches. The CDR3 has 16 residues. Germline CDR1 reads LNHDA; CDR2 reads SQIVND (reference sequence).